This entry describes one T cell receptor (beta chain). Its specificity is not known. This sample stems from a study of CD8 T cells in ankylosing spondylitis. Whole-study findings and limits: Matched synovial fluid from ankylosing spondylitis patients was reported to be enriched for disease-linked clones.

MiXCR, run by TCRdb on the 5' RACE reads, gives a single entry per CDR3 protein. The table shows about 170,000 distinct CDR3 sequences, with approximately 20% occurring only once. Per the germline V gene, CDR1 is DFQATT and CDR2 is SNEGSKA (reference sequence). V lost 5 bases, J lost 0 bases, and 16 bases lay in between. This CDR3 region has 15 residues. The sequence came from a male donor with ankylosing spondylitis or in good health (not recorded which). The sequenced material came from blood, either unsorted or a sorted T cell fraction (not recorded which). The rearrangement joins TRBV20-1 to TRBJ1-1; D gene ambiguous. The CDR3 sequence: CSAVGSLVMNTEAFF. The CDR3 DNA sequence: TGCAGTGCTGTCGGGTCTTTGGTCATGAACACTGAAGCTTTCTTT.